This T cell receptor (beta chain) was found in a study of cytomegalovirus exposure and HLA in healthy donors. CDR1 is MNHNS and CDR2 is SASEGT in the germline V gene. With 2 bases removed from V and 0 bases from J, the gap between germline ends came to 13 bases. There are 16 residues in the CDR3. PCR primers comprised 60 Vbeta and 13 Jbeta primers. Profiled with immunoSEQ multiplex PCR; TCRdb holds only in-frame clones, not every one. The sample has 100,000 to 120,000 clones; around 77% are singletons. This clonotype was obtained from a woman between 25 and 40 years old in good health and CMV-seropositive. The sequenced material came from PBMCs. The rearrangement uses TRBV6-1 and TRBJ1-2; D remains ambiguous. DNA for the CDR3: TGTGCCAGCAGTGAAATGGCAGCTACTACTAACTATGGCTACACCTTC. Translating it yields CASSEMAATTNYGYTF.